The 12 T cell receptor beta chains below were found in one sample sequenced in a study of low-dose radiotherapy and immunotherapy resistance in tumors. TRAV- and TRBV-specific primers, spanning alpha and beta chains, primed first-strand cDNA. The authors ran about 21 PCR cycles to amplify TCRs with a constant-region primer and V-primer adapter. TCRdb fed the reads into MiXCR, producing one record per CDR3 protein. The sample includes about 16,000 distinct CDR3 sequences, approximately 74% of them seen just once. All receptors come from a human donor with advanced metastatic prostate, ovarian, gallbladder or colorectal cancer (not recorded which). This table probably holds off-target reads from a library built for another chain.

V usage is TRBV5-4 and J usage is TRBJ2-7, with 10 positions matching TRBD2. CDR1 and CDR2 from the germline V gene are SGHNT and YYREEE (reference sequence). The CDR3 runs 16 residues. V trimming: 3 bases; J trimming: 1 base; junction bases outside the gene matches: 7. The CDR3 region has the DNA TGTGCCAGCAGCTCCCCACTAGCGGGGTCTTCCTACGAGCAGTACTTC. It encodes CASSSPLAGSSYEQYF. Full variable domain (rest looked up from reference TRBV5-4 and TRBJ2-7): ETGVTQSPTHLIKTRGQQVTLRCSSQSGHNTVSWYQQALGQGPQFIFQYYREEENGRGNFPPRFSGLQFPNYSSELNVNALELDDSALYLCASSSPLAGSSYEQYFGPGTRLTVT.

The chain employs TRBV19 and TRBJ1-2; perhaps TRBD1 as D (6 bases). The CDR3 runs 14 residues. The V end lost 7 bases, the J end lost 4 bases, and 16 bases lay between the germline ends. From germline, CDR1 is LNHDA and CDR2 SQIVND (reference sequence). The CDR3 bases are TGTGCCAGTAATGAACAGGGCTTAGGCTATGGCTACACCTTC. Translated: CASNEQGLGYGYTF.

This sequence joins TRBV27 and TRBJ1-1; no reliable D call. Trimming cost V 7 bases and J 8 bases, with 17 bases left between them. The CDR3 is 13 residues long. The germline CDR1 and CDR2 sequences are MNHEY and SMNVEV (reference sequence). This CDR3 reads CASTTLGRGEAFF. The CDR3 DNA follows: TGTGCCAGCACCACCCTCGGAAGAGGGGAAGCTTTCTTT.

This sequence joins TRBV5-1 and TRBJ1-1, with a weak D call TRBD1 (6 bases). Between the trimmed V and J ends, which lost 4 bases and 2 bases, there was a span of 9 bases. This CDR3 comprises 13 residues. Germline CDR1 is SGHRS and CDR2 is YFSETQ. In nucleotides, the CDR3 is TGCGCCAGCAGCGTGACAGGTAACACTGAAGCTTTCTTT. Protein sequence: CASSVTGNTEAFF.

This CDR3 reads CASSKVLARSYNEQFF. The DNA for the CDR3 is TGCGCCAGCAGCAAAGTTCTAGCGCGCTCCTACAATGAGCAGTTCTTC. This chain links TRBV4-1 with TRBJ2-1; a possible D gene is TRBD2 (6 bases). The CDR3 contains 16 residues. CDR1 MGHRA and CDR2 YSYEKL come from the germline V gene. V lost 5 bases, J lost 0 bases, and 14 bases lay in between.

V is TRBV20-1 and J is TRBJ2-7; 8 nucleotides align to TRBD1. V shed 5 bases and J 0 bases; nucleotides not matched to a gene: 9. Germline lookup yields CDR1 DFQATT and CDR2 SNEGSKA (reference sequence). The CDR3 is 15 residues long. The chain's CDR3 is CSAGWGTGTSYEQYF. The DNA for the CDR3 is TGCAGTGCTGGGTGGGGGACAGGAACCTCCTACGAGCAGTACTTC.

The CDR3 region is CASSFRGSAYEKLFF. DNA of the CDR3: TGTGCCAGCAGTTTTAGAGGGTCTGCTTACGAAAAACTGTTTTTT. This chain links TRBV28 with TRBJ1-4; D remains ambiguous. Germline V gene lookup returns CDR1 MDHEN and CDR2 SYDVKM. Trimming shortened V by 3 bases and J by 8 bases, and 16 bases separated the two germline ends. There are 15 residues in the CDR3.

The CDR3 nucleotides are TGTGCCAGCAGCGTAAACTCGAACCCCTACAATGAGCAGTTCTTC. This codes for CASSVNSNPYNEQFF. This chain joins TRBV9 and TRBJ2-1; no definite D call. The CDR3 has 15 amino acids. Germline CDR1 and CDR2: SGDLS and YYNGEE. Trimming pared 1 base from V and 2 bases from J, leaving 10 bases between.

V usage is TRBV20-1 and J usage is TRBJ2-7; D uncertain. Germline V gene lookup returns CDR1 DFQATT and CDR2 SNEGSKA (reference sequence). With 3 bases removed from V and 7 bases from J, the gap between germline ends came to 13 bases. CDR3 size: 12 residues. The CDR3 sequence: CSASDGAREQYF. CDR3 sequence (DNA): TGCAGTGCTAGCGACGGCGCGAGGGAGCAGTACTTC.

This clonotype occurred a few times. This chain connects TRBV9 to TRBJ2-7; the match to TRBD2 covers 12 bases. J gave up 1 base and V 4 bases, and 15 bases lay outside the gene matches. Germline-derived CDR1 and CDR2 are SGDLS and YYNGEE. The length of the CDR3 is 19 residues. The CDR3 reads CASSPRDGSGLAGSYEQYF. The CDR3 bases are TGTGCCAGCAGCCCCCGGGACGGATCGGGACTAGCGGGTTCCTACGAGCAGTACTTC.

This clonotype was seen a handful of times. The V and J genes are TRBV10-3 and TRBJ1-2; unclear D gene. There are 13 residues in the CDR3. From germline, CDR1 is ENHRY and CDR2 SYGVKD. Trimming stripped 11 bases from V and 7 bases from J, with 20 bases between. The CDR3 DNA is TGTGCCGCCTCTTATGAGGGTGCCACTGGCTACACCTTC. Translating it yields CAASYEGATGYTF.

This clonotype showed up just a few times. This sequence joins TRBV12-3 or TRBV12-4 and TRBJ2-1; TRBD1 is a possible D gene (6 bases). The CDR3 length is 14 residues. The V and J ends lost 1 base and 2 bases respectively, with 6 bases between them. The DNA of the CDR3 is TGTGCCAGCAGTTTAGGACAGGCCTACAATGAGCAGTTCTTC. Its translation: CASSLGQAYNEQFF.